The entry that follows covers one T cell receptor (beta chain) sequence. This sample stems from a study of T-cell memory formation after mild COVID-19. 5'RACE primed from the constant segment yielded TCR alpha and TCR beta cDNA libraries bearing sample barcodes and UMIs. MiXCR, run by TCRdb on the 5' RACE reads, gives a single entry per CDR3 protein. The sample contains 540,000 or so distinct CDR3 sequences, 20% of which appear only once. The CDR3 sequence is 15 residues long. The V and J ends lost 6 bases and 0 bases respectively, with 11 bases between them. Germline V gives CDR1 MGHRA, CDR2 YSYEKL. The origin of this receptor is an adult woman who had mild COVID-19 (a few samples of this study predate the infection). Cell type and time point are not known. The chain is built from TRBV4-1 and TRBJ2-2, with D perhaps matching TRBD1 (6 bases). The specimen sequenced was PBMCs or a T cell subset sorted from them (not recorded which). The CDR3 reads CASSRTVANTGELFF. The CDR3 bases are TGCGCCAGCAGTCGGACAGTCGCGAACACCGGGGAGCTGTTTTTT.